This T cell receptor beta chain was profiled in a study of T-cell memory formation after mild COVID-19. Study as a whole: TCR clusters mostly belonged to single donors. Study-level points and caveats: Mainly CM and EM harbored the contracting CD4+ clones; mainly EMRA harbored the CD8+ ones.

TCRdb itself ran the 5' RACE reads through MiXCR, one entry per CDR3 protein. The data show roughly 120,000 distinct CDR3 sequences, with more than 15% seen just once and about 14% held by the top ten. The V segment lost 5 bases and the J segment 0 bases; nucleotides outside the gene matches: 6. The germline V gene encodes CDR1 SGHNT and CDR2 YENEEA. The CDR3 covers 16 residues. This clonotype was seen more than once but under ten times. The antigen is undetermined. The rearrangement links TRBV11-3 to TRBJ2-7; TRBD2 matches at 11 bases. Material for sequencing was PBMCs or a T cell subset sorted from them (not recorded which). The receptor's source is an adult woman who had mild COVID-19 (a few samples of this study predate the infection). Cell type and time point are not known. The CDR3 DNA reads as TGTGCCAGCAGCCCCCTTAGCGGGAGGGCCTCCTACGAGCAGTACTTC. It encodes CASSPLSGRASYEQYF. Full variable domain (rest looked up from reference TRBV11-3 and TRBJ2-7): EAGVVQSPRYKIIEKKQPVAFWCNPISGHNTLYWYLQNLGQGPELLIRYENEEAVDDSQLPKDRFSAERLKGVDSTLKIQPAELGDSAVYLCASSPLSGRASYEQYFGPGTRLTVT.